This is a list of T cell receptor beta chains from one sample in a study of cytomegalovirus exposure and HLA in healthy donors. The method was immunoSEQ multiplex PCR; TCRdb's version includes in-frame clones alone and lacks a portion of them. The repertoire holds some 160,000 clones, with about 80% as singletons. The specimen was PBMCs. The origin of the receptors is a woman aged 25-40 years in good health and CMV-seronegative. Both conserved end residues are part of each CDR3. Fields, in order: clone size, V gene, J gene, D gene, CDR3 DNA, CDR3 protein. A D gene is named only where the DNA matches it firmly. Size values are once, few and many counts, or a class for expanded clones, and some rows have none.

abundance: once
v_gene: TRBV9
j_gene: TRBJ1-5
d_gene: NA
CDR3nt: TGTGCCAGCAGCGTAGGGGCAGTTAGCAATCAGCCCCAGCATTTT
CDR3aa: CASSVGAVSNQPQHF

abundance: NA
v_gene: TRBV10-3
j_gene: TRBJ1-1
d_gene: TRBD1
CDR3nt: TGTGCCATCAGTATTGGGACAGAGAACACTGAAGCTTTCTTT
CDR3aa: CAISIGTENTEAFF

abundance: NA
v_gene: TRBV2
j_gene: TRBJ1-5
d_gene: TRBD1
CDR3nt: TGTGCCAGCTCCGACCCGGGACAGGGGAATCAGCCCCAGCATTTT
CDR3aa: CASSDPGQGNQPQHF

abundance: few
v_gene: TRBV4-3
j_gene: TRBJ1-5
d_gene: TRBD1
CDR3nt: TGCGCCAGCAGCCAATACGGGACAGATAGCAATCAGCCCCAGCATTTT
CDR3aa: CASSQYGTDSNQPQHF

abundance: NA
v_gene: TRBV6-1
j_gene: TRBJ1-2
d_gene: TRBD1
CDR3nt: TGTGCCAGCAGTCTGGGAGGGGACAGGTTTGTTGGCTACACCTTC
CDR3aa: CASSLGGDRFVGYTF

abundance: once
v_gene: TRBV9
j_gene: TRBJ1-2
d_gene: NA
CDR3nt: TGTGCCAGCAGCGTAGTGGGGGGGCTTAGCGATGGCTACACCTTC
CDR3aa: CASSVVGGLSDGYTF

abundance: NA
v_gene: TRBV9
j_gene: TRBJ1-2
d_gene: TRBD1
CDR3nt: TGTGCCAGCAGCCAAGGGGGCAGGCTTTTCGGGACGTATGGCTACACCTTC
CDR3aa: CASSQGGRLFGTYGYTF

abundance: NA
v_gene: TRBV19
j_gene: TRBJ1-5
d_gene: TRBD1
CDR3nt: TGTGCCAGTAGCCTACAGGGGGAGCATCAGCCCCAGCATTTT
CDR3aa: CASSLQGEHQPQHF

abundance: NA
v_gene: TRBV30
j_gene: TRBJ1-5
d_gene: TRBD1
CDR3nt: TGTGCCTGGAGTCCCGACCCGACAGGGGGCGGTCAGCCCCAGCATTTT
CDR3aa: CAWSPDPTGGGQPQHF

abundance: NA
v_gene: TRBV7-2
j_gene: TRBJ2-7
d_gene: TRBD2
CDR3nt: TGTGCCAGCAGTTTAACTAGCGGGGGGGCCGGGCGAGATTACGAGCAGTACTTC
CDR3aa: CASSLTSGGAGRDYEQYF

abundance: NA
v_gene: TRBV13
j_gene: TRBJ1-1
d_gene: NA
CDR3nt: TGTGCCAGCAGCTTATCCCCATCAGGAGGAGACACTGAAGCTTTCTTT
CDR3aa: CASSLSPSGGDTEAFF

abundance: few
v_gene: TRBV29-1
j_gene: TRBJ2-7
d_gene: NA
CDR3nt: TGCAGCGTTGGATCCGGCAGGTTCTACGAGCAGTACTTC
CDR3aa: CSVGSGRFYEQYF

abundance: NA
v_gene: TRBV6-6
j_gene: TRBJ2-5
d_gene: TRBD2
CDR3nt: TGTGCCAGCAGTCCCCTGGGACTAGCAGAGACCCAGTACTTC
CDR3aa: CASSPLGLAETQYF

abundance: NA
v_gene: TRBV7-2
j_gene: TRBJ2-7
d_gene: TRBD1
CDR3nt: TGTGCCAGCAGCTCCCACGGGACAGCTTACGAGCAGTACTTC
CDR3aa: CASSSHGTAYEQYF

abundance: NA
v_gene: TRBV6-5
j_gene: TRBJ1-5
d_gene: TRBD1
CDR3nt: TGTGCCAGCAGTTACGCAACAGGGGGCAATCAGCCCCAGCATTTT
CDR3aa: CASSYATGGNQPQHF

abundance: NA
v_gene: TRBV27
j_gene: TRBJ2-7
d_gene: TRBD1
CDR3nt: TGTGCCAGCAGTTTACGTACAGGGGACTACGAGCAGTACTTC
CDR3aa: CASSLRTGDYEQYF

abundance: NA
v_gene: TRBV5-1
j_gene: TRBJ2-2
d_gene: TRBD1
CDR3nt: TGCGCCAGCAGCTTGGGACAGGGGGCCGGGGTCACCGGGGAGCTGTTTTTT
CDR3aa: CASSLGQGAGVTGELFF

abundance: NA
v_gene: TRBV2
j_gene: TRBJ1-2
d_gene: TRBD1
CDR3nt: TGTGCCAGCAGTGAGCCGGGACAGAATAGCTATGGCTACACCTTC
CDR3aa: CASSEPGQNSYGYTF

abundance: NA
v_gene: TRBV7-8
j_gene: TRBJ1-2
d_gene: TRBD1
CDR3nt: TGTGCCAGCAGCATTGCCGGGACAGCGGCTGGCTACACCTTC
CDR3aa: CASSIAGTAAGYTF

abundance: once
v_gene: TRBV2
j_gene: TRBJ1-6
d_gene: NA
CDR3nt: TGTGCCAGCAGTTTAGAAGGGGATAATTCACCCCTCCACTTT
CDR3aa: CASSLEGDNSPLHF

abundance: few
v_gene: TRBV7-9
j_gene: TRBJ2-7
d_gene: TRBD2
CDR3nt: TGTGCCAGCAGCAGGACTAGCGGGGGGTCCTACGAGCAGTACTTC
CDR3aa: CASSRTSGGSYEQYF

abundance: once
v_gene: TRBV5-1
j_gene: TRBJ2-5
d_gene: NA
CDR3nt: TGCGCCAGCAGCTTGGCAGGGGGGGAGACCCAGTACTTC
CDR3aa: CASSLAGGETQYF

abundance: NA
v_gene: TRBV14
j_gene: TRBJ1-5
d_gene: NA
CDR3nt: TGTGCCAGCAGCCAAGACAGGGGAGGCAATCAGCCCCAGCATTTT
CDR3aa: CASSQDRGGNQPQHF

abundance: NA
v_gene: TRBV5-1
j_gene: TRBJ2-3
d_gene: NA
CDR3nt: TGCGCCAGCAGCCGGGGGGGGACAGGCACAGATACGCAGTATTTT
CDR3aa: CASSRGGTGTDTQYF

abundance: NA
v_gene: TRBV7-9
j_gene: TRBJ1-2
d_gene: TRBD1
CDR3nt: TGTGCCAGCAGCTTAGCGAAGAGGACAGGGGCCTTCTATGGCTACACCTTC
CDR3aa: CASSLAKRTGAFYGYTF

abundance: NA
v_gene: TRBV29-1
j_gene: TRBJ1-4
d_gene: NA
CDR3nt: TGCAGCGTTGGTCGGGACACCAGTGAAAAACTGTTTTTT
CDR3aa: CSVGRDTSEKLFF

abundance: few
v_gene: TRBV6-6
j_gene: TRBJ2-1
d_gene: NA
CDR3nt: TGTGCCAGCAGTTCCCCTCAGACAGGTTCCTACAATGAGCAGTTCTTC
CDR3aa: CASSSPQTGSYNEQFF

abundance: few
v_gene: TRBV6-1
j_gene: TRBJ2-7
d_gene: TRBD1
CDR3nt: TGTGCCAGCAGGACACCCGGGACAGGGCGACACGAGCAGTACTTC
CDR3aa: CASRTPGTGRHEQYF

abundance: once
v_gene: TRBV7-2
j_gene: TRBJ1-2
d_gene: NA
CDR3nt: TGTGCCAGCAGCCCCGGGAGGGTTGACTATGGCTACACCTTC
CDR3aa: CASSPGRVDYGYTF

abundance: NA
v_gene: TRBV6-1
j_gene: TRBJ1-1
d_gene: NA
CDR3nt: TGTGCCAGCAGTGAAGCGCCCAGGGGCTCTGAAGCTTTCTTT
CDR3aa: CASSEAPRGSEAFF

abundance: once
v_gene: TRBV6-5
j_gene: TRBJ1-1
d_gene: NA
CDR3nt: TGTGCCAGCAGTACCGGGACATCGAACACTGAAGCTTTCTTT
CDR3aa: CASSTGTSNTEAFF

abundance: NA
v_gene: TRBV7-8
j_gene: TRBJ2-3
d_gene: TRBD2
CDR3nt: TGTGCCACCACTGGGGATAGCGGGGTCACAGATACGCAGTATTTT
CDR3aa: CATTGDSGVTDTQYF

abundance: NA
v_gene: TRBV7-2
j_gene: TRBJ2-5
d_gene: TRBD2
CDR3nt: TGTGCCAGCAGCCTGACTAGCGGACAAGAGACCCAGTACTTC
CDR3aa: CASSLTSGQETQYF

abundance: NA
v_gene: TRBV27
j_gene: TRBJ1-2
d_gene: TRBD1
CDR3nt: TGTGCCAGCAGTCCGACAGGGGGCTATGGCTACACCTTC
CDR3aa: CASSPTGGYGYTF

abundance: once
v_gene: TRBV5-1
j_gene: TRBJ2-1
d_gene: NA
CDR3nt: TGCGCCAGCAGCTTGACCGCCACAGGGCTCGGATACAATGAGCAGTTCTTC
CDR3aa: CASSLTATGLGYNEQFF

abundance: NA
v_gene: TRBV6-5
j_gene: TRBJ2-5
d_gene: TRBD2
CDR3nt: TGTGCCAGCAGTTACCCGAGCGGGGGGCAAGAGACCCAGTACTTC
CDR3aa: CASSYPSGGQETQYF

abundance: NA
v_gene: TRBV20-1
j_gene: TRBJ1-1
d_gene: NA
CDR3nt: TGCAAAGGCCGAGGGAACACTGAAGCTTTCTTT
CDR3aa: CKGRGNTEAFF

abundance: NA
v_gene: TRBV7-9
j_gene: TRBJ1-1
d_gene: TRBD1
CDR3nt: TGTGCCAGCAGCTTAGGACAGGGTTTTACTGAAGCTTTCTTT
CDR3aa: CASSLGQGFTEAFF

abundance: NA
v_gene: TRBV18
j_gene: TRBJ1-1
d_gene: NA
CDR3nt: TGTGCCAGCTCGCCTGGTAGGAACACTGAAGCTTTCTTT
CDR3aa: CASSPGRNTEAFF

abundance: once
v_gene: TRBV10-1
j_gene: TRBJ1-1
d_gene: NA
CDR3nt: TGCGCCAGCGCCGACACCTTGAACACTGAAGCTTTCTTT
CDR3aa: CASADTLNTEAFF

abundance: NA
v_gene: TRBV18
j_gene: TRBJ2-7
d_gene: TRBD1
CDR3nt: TGTGCCAGCTCACCACCAGGGGGCGACGAGCAGTACTTC
CDR3aa: CASSPPGGDEQYF

abundance: NA
v_gene: TRBV5-4
j_gene: TRBJ2-5
d_gene: TRBD2
CDR3nt: TGTGCCAGCAGCTTGGGAGGTCAGCGGGGGGCGGGAGAGACCCAGTACTTC
CDR3aa: CASSLGGQRGAGETQYF

abundance: NA
v_gene: TRBV4-1
j_gene: TRBJ1-2
d_gene: NA
CDR3nt: TGCGCCAGCAGCCAATCCCCTGACGGGCAGGGTAAGGTTGGCTACACCTTC
CDR3aa: CASSQSPDGQGKVGYTF

abundance: NA
v_gene: TRBV6-1
j_gene: TRBJ1-3
d_gene: NA
CDR3nt: TGTGCCAGCAGTGGACAAGCATCCTCTGGAAACACCATATATTTT
CDR3aa: CASSGQASSGNTIYF

abundance: once
v_gene: TRBV7-9
j_gene: TRBJ1-1
d_gene: NA
CDR3nt: TGTGCCAGCAGCCTTCTCAGCGAGACTGAAGCTTTCTTT
CDR3aa: CASSLLSETEAFF

abundance: NA
v_gene: TRBV28
j_gene: TRBJ1-1
d_gene: NA
CDR3nt: TGTGCCATACAATCTGCTGGACTAGGCGTGAACACTGAAGCTTTCTTT
CDR3aa: CAIQSAGLGVNTEAFF

abundance: NA
v_gene: TRBV7-9
j_gene: TRBJ1-3
d_gene: NA
CDR3nt: TGTGCCAGCAGCCCCCCGGGTAGCAACACCATATATTTT
CDR3aa: CASSPPGSNTIYF

abundance: NA
v_gene: TRBV27
j_gene: TRBJ1-2
d_gene: NA
CDR3nt: TGTGCCAGCAGTTTATCAGTGACAGGTCTTCCCTATGGCTACACCTTC
CDR3aa: CASSLSVTGLPYGYTF

abundance: NA
v_gene: TRBV18
j_gene: TRBJ2-2
d_gene: NA
CDR3nt: TGTGCCAGCTCACCCCCAAACGGGGGTGTTTCGAACACCGGGGAGCTGTTTTTT
CDR3aa: CASSPPNGGVSNTGELFF

abundance: NA
v_gene: TRBV27
j_gene: TRBJ1-5
d_gene: TRBD1
CDR3nt: TGTGCCAGCAGTTTATCCTGGGACAGGGGTCAGCCCCAGCATTTT
CDR3aa: CASSLSWDRGQPQHF

abundance: NA
v_gene: TRBV5-1
j_gene: TRBJ1-4
d_gene: NA
CDR3nt: TGCGCCAGCAGCTTGGGTGCAGGGGCTAGAGAAAAACTGTTTTTT
CDR3aa: CASSLGAGAREKLFF

abundance: NA
v_gene: TRBV7-9
j_gene: TRBJ1-1
d_gene: NA
CDR3nt: TGTGCCAGCAGCCTTCCGGACAAGACTGAAGCTTTCTTT
CDR3aa: CASSLPDKTEAFF

abundance: NA
v_gene: TRBV5-1
j_gene: TRBJ1-6
d_gene: NA
CDR3nt: TGCGCCAGCAGCTTCGTTGATTCACCCCTCCACTTT
CDR3aa: CASSFVDSPLHF

abundance: NA
v_gene: TRBV5-5
j_gene: TRBJ2-2
d_gene: NA
CDR3nt: TGTGCCAGCAGCCCACAGGAGTGGAACACCGGGGAGCTGTTTTTT
CDR3aa: CASSPQEWNTGELFF